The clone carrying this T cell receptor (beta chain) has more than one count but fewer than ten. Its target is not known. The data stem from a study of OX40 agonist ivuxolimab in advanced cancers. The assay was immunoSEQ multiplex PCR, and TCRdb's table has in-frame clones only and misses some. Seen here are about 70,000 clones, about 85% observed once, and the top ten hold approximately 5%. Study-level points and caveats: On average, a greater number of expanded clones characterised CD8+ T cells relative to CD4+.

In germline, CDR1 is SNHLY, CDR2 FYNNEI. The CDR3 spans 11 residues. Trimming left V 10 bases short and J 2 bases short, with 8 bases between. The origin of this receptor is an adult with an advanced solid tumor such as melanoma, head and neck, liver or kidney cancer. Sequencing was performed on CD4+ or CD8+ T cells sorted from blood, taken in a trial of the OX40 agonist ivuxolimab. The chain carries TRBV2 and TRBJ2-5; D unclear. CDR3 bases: TGTGCCATCAGCATTCAAGAGACCCAGTACTTC. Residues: CAISIQETQYF.